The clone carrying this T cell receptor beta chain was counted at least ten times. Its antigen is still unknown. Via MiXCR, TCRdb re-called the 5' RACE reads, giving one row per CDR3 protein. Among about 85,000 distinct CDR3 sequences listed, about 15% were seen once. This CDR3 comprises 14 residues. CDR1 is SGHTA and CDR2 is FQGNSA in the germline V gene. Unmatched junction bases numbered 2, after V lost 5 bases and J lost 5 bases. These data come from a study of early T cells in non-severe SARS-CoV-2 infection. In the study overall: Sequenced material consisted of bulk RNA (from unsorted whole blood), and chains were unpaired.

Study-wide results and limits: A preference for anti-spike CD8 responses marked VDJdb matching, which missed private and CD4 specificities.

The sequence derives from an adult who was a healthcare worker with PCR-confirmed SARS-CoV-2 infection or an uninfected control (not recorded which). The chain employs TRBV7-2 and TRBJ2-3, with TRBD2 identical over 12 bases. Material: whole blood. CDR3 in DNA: TGTGCCAGCAGCCAGGGACTAGCGGGAGATACGCAGTATTTT. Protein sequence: CASSQGLAGDTQYF.